These T cell receptor beta chains were read from a single sample in a study of blood T cell repertoires in COVID-19. This table comes from immunoSEQ multiplex PCR, and its TCRdb copy is limited to in-frame clones, with some not included. The profile covers hundreds of thousands of clones, with around 84% appearing a single time and about 6.6% taken by the ten largest. The source material was PBMCs or T cells enriched from blood (not recorded which). These receptors all come from a woman between 35 and 50 years old who had recovered from COVID-19. Both conserved end residues are part of each CDR3. A D gene is named only where the DNA matches it firmly. Not every row has a clone size; where given, it reads once, few, many or a size class.

j_call	d_call	v_call	clone_size	cdr3_aa	cdr3_nt
TRBJ1-3	NA	TRBV6-1	NA	CASSEAGGVKAFGNTIYF	TGTGCCAGCAGTGAAGCGGGGGGGGTTAAAGCCTTTGGAAACACCATATATTTT
TRBJ1-4	NA	TRBV6-1	NA	CASSVLKGVGDEKLFF	TGTGCCAGTAGTGTCTTAAAGGGGGTAGGGGATGAAAAACTGTTTTTT
TRBJ2-2	TRBD2	TRBV5-1	NA	CASSSRAGGPESGELFF	TGCGCCAGCAGCTCCAGAGCGGGAGGGCCGGAGTCCGGGGAGCTGTTTTTT
TRBJ2-5	NA	TRBV11-3	NA	CASSLEGSGTQYF	TGTGCCAGCAGCTTAGAAGGGAGTGGGACCCAGTACTTC
TRBJ2-7	TRBD2	TRBV5-1	NA	CASSPHSSGSSEQYF	TGCGCCAGCAGCCCCCACTCTAGCGGGAGTTCCGAGCAGTACTTC
TRBJ1-2	TRBD1	TRBV18	NA	CASSSTGEGYTF	TGTGCCAGCTCCTCAACAGGGGAAGGCTACACCTTC
TRBJ1-1	NA	TRBV19	NA	CASDVRGWGTEAFF	TGTGCCAGTGACGTCAGGGGCTGGGGGACTGAAGCTTTCTTT
TRBJ2-1	TRBD2	TRBV6-4	few	CASSDGEGYNEQFF	TGTGCCAGCAGTGACGGGGAGGGCTACAATGAGCAGTTCTTC
TRBJ2-3	NA	TRBV4-1	NA	CASSQDQVGATDTQYF	TGCGCCAGCAGCCAAGATCAGGTGGGAGCCACAGATACGCAGTATTTT
TRBJ2-1	TRBD2	TRBV27	NA	CASSPYVRRENNEQFF	TGTGCCAGCAGTCCCTATGTGCGGCGGGAGAATAATGAGCAGTTCTTC
TRBJ2-2	TRBD1	TRBV5-1	NA	CASSRTLGQGAPNTGELFF	TGCGCCAGCAGCCGGACGTTGGGACAGGGGGCGCCGAACACCGGGGAGCTGTTTTTT
TRBJ1-5	NA	TRBV24-1	NA	CATSDHSNQPQHF	TGTGCCACCAGTGACCATAGCAATCAGCCCCAGCATTTT
TRBJ2-2	TRBD1	TRBV24-1	NA	CATSDSLAGTVPGELFF	TGTGCCACCAGTGATTCCCTTGCAGGGACAGTTCCCGGGGAGCTGTTTTTT
TRBJ2-3	TRBD2	TRBV19	once	CASSKQAGGPNGRTQYF	TGTGCCAGTAGTAAACAAGCGGGAGGGCCAAATGGGCGTACGCAGTATTTT
TRBJ2-7	NA	TRBV28	NA	CASSPQGYEQYF	TGTGCCAGCAGTCCACAGGGCTACGAGCAGTACTTC
TRBJ2-7	TRBD1	TRBV7-9	NA	CASSPGQAGEQYF	TGTGCCAGCAGCCCTGGACAGGCCGGCGAGCAGTACTTC
TRBJ1-2	NA	TRBV3-1/TRBV3-2	NA	CASSQDQIGYTF	TGTGCCAGCAGCCAAGATCAGATTGGCTACACCTTC
TRBJ2-5	TRBD2	TRBV5-4	NA	CASSSGTSGQETQYF	TGTGCCAGCAGCTCGGGGACTAGCGGTCAAGAGACCCAGTACTTC
TRBJ1-1	NA	TRBV2	NA	CASNRQSLNTEAFF	TGTGCCAGCAACCGACAGAGCTTGAACACTGAAGCTTTCTTT
TRBJ2-5	NA	TRBV28	NA	CASTEGGRETQYF	TGTGCCAGCACCGAGGGGGGGAGGGAGACCCAGTACTTC
TRBJ2-5	TRBD2	TRBV5-1	NA	CASSQAGPGLAGAAGGETQYF	TGCGCCAGCAGCCAAGCTGGCCCCGGTCTAGCGGGAGCAGCGGGAGGAGAGACCCAGTACTTC
TRBJ1-4	TRBD1	TRBV5-6	NA	CASSPVKDRTNGEKLFF	TGTGCCAGCAGCCCCGTTAAGGACAGGACCAACGGGGAAAAACTGTTTTTT
TRBJ1-4	NA	TRBV5-1	once	CASSLAPQVDEKLFF	TGCGCCAGCAGCTTGGCCCCGCAGGTGGATGAAAAACTGTTTTTT
TRBJ2-2	TRBD1	TRBV6-1	NA	CASSEDRTGYTGELFF	TGTGCCAGCAGTGAAGATCGGACAGGCTACACCGGGGAGCTGTTTTTT
TRBJ2-2	NA	TRBV14	few	CASSQVRRWGTANTGELFF	TGTGCCAGCAGCCAAGTAAGACGATGGGGGACTGCGAACACCGGGGAGCTGTTTTTT
TRBJ1-5	NA	TRBV19	once	CASSPTGLEGPQHF	TGTGCCAGTAGCCCCACAGGTCTGGAAGGGCCCCAGCATTTT
TRBJ2-7	NA	TRBV18	NA	CASSTGEAMGYEQYF	TGTGCCAGCTCCACCGGGGAGGCCATGGGGTACGAGCAGTACTTC
TRBJ1-2	NA	TRBV12-3/TRBV12-4	NA	CASSSGTVGYTF	TGTGCCAGCAGTTCCGGGACTGTTGGCTACACCTTC
TRBJ1-3	NA	TRBV2	NA	CASSERGNTIYF	TGTGCCAGCAGTGAACGGGGAAACACCATATATTTT
TRBJ2-3	NA	TRBV5-4	NA	CASSGAALEYSTDTQYF	TGTGCCAGCAGCGGGGCAGCCCTCGAGTATAGCACAGATACGCAGTATTTT
TRBJ2-2	NA	TRBV19	once	CASIRQQGAGELFF	TGTGCCAGTATTCGGCAGCAGGGTGCCGGGGAGCTGTTTTTT
TRBJ1-1	NA	TRBV3-1/TRBV3-2	NA	CASSSPGHSAFF	TGTGCCAGCAGCTCACCGGGACACTCGGCTTTCTTT
TRBJ1-3	NA	TRBV4-1	NA	CASSLRQAASGNTIYF	TGCGCCAGCAGCCTTAGGCAGGCAGCCTCTGGAAACACCATATATTTT
TRBJ1-1	NA	TRBV27	NA	CASSLNQGGTEAFF	TGTGCCAGCAGTTTAAATCAGGGAGGCACTGAAGCTTTCTTT
TRBJ2-5	TRBD2	TRBV7-9	NA	CASSLSSALAGRETQYF	TGTGCCAGCAGCTTAAGTTCAGCGCTAGCGGGAAGGGAGACCCAGTACTTC
TRBJ1-1	TRBD1	TRBV7-9	few	CASSPRTGGWMNTEAFF	TGTGCCAGCAGCCCACGGACAGGGGGCTGGATGAACACTGAAGCTTTCTTT
TRBJ1-2	NA	TRBV7-2	few	CASSLTGAYGYTF	TGTGCCAGCAGCTTAACAGGCGCCTATGGCTACACCTTC